Described below is a single T cell receptor beta chain sequence and its context. The antigen remains undetermined. Only in-frame clones appear in the TCRdb table, and some are missing; sequencing was by immunoSEQ multiplex PCR. This sample has over 95,000 clones; around 94% occur once, and the top ten carry approximately 3.9%. These data come from a study of brain T cells in children with intractable seizures. Points from the study as a whole: Absence of clones before surgery may stem from lower sequencing depth. HCMV serostatus was not known, and viral specificity came from CDR3 similarity only.

V lost 4 bases and J 4 bases, leaving 9 bases between the germline ends. The CDR3 sequence is 13 residues long. Germline V gene lookup returns CDR1 LNHDA and CDR2 SQIVND (reference sequence). Only cases whose brain tissue showed the highest T cell transcript signatures were sequenced. At least one anti-epileptic drug was given before surgery. The chain is built from TRBV19 and TRBJ2-3; D perhaps matches TRBD2 (6 bases). The specimen was peripheral blood, collected at surgery. The receptor was derived from a boy younger than two with hemimegalencephaly and intractable seizures. CDR3 in DNA: TGTGCCAGTAGTAGGGCTAGCGCAGATACGCAGTATTTT. Protein sequence: CASSRASADTQYF.